The rows below give T cell receptor beta chains drawn from one sample of a study of T-cell reconstitution after alpha-beta-depleted transplantation in children. From the PCR reads, TCRdb called clonotypes with MiXCR, one entry per CDR3 protein. The profile shows 600,000 to 800,000 distinct CDR3 sequences, around 13% of them singletons. Sequencing was performed on PBMCs, taken before TCRalphabeta/CD19-depleted stem cell transplant. The receptors derive from a girl between 2 and 10 years old with congenital amegakaryocytic thrombocytopenia, due to receive a stem cell transplant. The CDR3 runs from the conserved cysteine through the conserved F or W. The D gene is left open where the match is weak. Clone size appears in some rows only: once, few, many, or a class for an expanded clone.

clone_size j_call v_call d_call cdr3_aa cdr3_nt
once TRBJ2-1 TRBV5-1 TRBD2 CASSGGEGSSYNEQFF TGCGCCAGCAGCGGGGGGGAGGGGAGCTCCTACAATGAGCAGTTCTTC
. TRBJ1-2 TRBV18 . CASSPPRPGYTF TGTGCCAGCTCACCACCCAGGCCTGGCTACACCTTC
many TRBJ2-2 TRBV7-6 . CASSDLRRGTGELFF TGTGCCAGCAGTGACTTACGCCGTGGCACCGGGGAGCTGTTTTTT
many TRBJ2-3 TRBV7-2 TRBD1 CASSQTGSDTQYF TGTGCCAGCAGCCAGACAGGGTCAGATACGCAGTATTTT
many TRBJ2-3 TRBV10-1 . CASSDKSGSTDTQYF TGCGCCAGCAGTGATAAGTCAGGATCTACAGATACGCAGTATTTT
many TRBJ2-3 TRBV5-6 TRBD2 CASSFPGLATQGDTQYF TGTGCCAGCAGCTTTCCGGGACTAGCGACACAAGGGGATACGCAGTATTTT
few TRBJ1-2 TRBV20-1 . CSAHQPNRYGYTF TGCAGTGCTCACCAGCCAAATCGATATGGCTACACCTTC
few TRBJ2-7 TRBV5-6 . CASSSAPRRVPYEQYF TGTGCCAGCAGCTCAGCACCTAGGCGGGTTCCCTACGAGCAGTACTTC
. TRBJ1-6 TRBV10-2 . CASSEFPNSPLHF TGCGCCAGCAGTGAGTTTCCAAATTCACCCCTCCACTTT
many TRBJ2-7 TRBV5-1 . CASSFTRTSYEQYF TGCGCCAGCAGCTTCACACGGACATCCTACGAGCAGTACTTC
many TRBJ2-2 TRBV5-1 TRBD2 CASSSGTRGTGELFF TGCGCCAGCAGCTCCGGGACTAGGGGCACCGGGGAGCTGTTTTTT
many TRBJ1-5 TRBV7-2 . CASSTGTFSNQPQHF TGTGCCAGCAGCACCGGGACCTTTAGCAATCAGCCCCAGCATTTT
many TRBJ2-3 TRBV20-1 . CSARAGKGDTQYF TGCAGTGCTAGAGCGGGAAAGGGAGATACGCAGTATTTT
. TRBJ2-3 TRBV29-1 . CSVGYWQSKTDTQYF TGCAGCGTTGGATATTGGCAGAGTAAGACAGATACGCAGTATTTT
. TRBJ2-5 TRBV25-1 TRBD2 CASRQIAGSQETQYF TGTGCCAGCAGGCAAATAGCGGGAAGCCAAGAGACCCAGTACTTC
many TRBJ2-3 TRBV20-1 . CSAISQPGDTQYF TGCAGTGCAATATCCCAGCCAGGAGATACGCAGTATTTT
few TRBJ2-3 TRBV28 . CASSYTGIPDTQYF TGTGCCAGCAGTTATACGGGGATCCCAGATACGCAGTATTTT
many TRBJ2-1 TRBV7-3 TRBD2 CASSLSGRSSYNEQFF TGTGCCAGCAGTCTTAGCGGGAGGAGCTCCTACAATGAGCAGTTCTTC
. TRBJ2-5 TRBV10-2 TRBD1 CASSDGVQGAGETQYF TGCGCCAGCAGTGACGGGGTACAGGGGGCAGGAGAGACCCAGTACTTC
many TRBJ2-3 TRBV29-1 . CSVDPAASTDTQYF TGCAGCGTTGATCCAGCGGCTAGCACAGATACGCAGTATTTT
few TRBJ1-1 TRBV5-1 TRBD1 CASSWDSTEAFF TGCGCCAGCAGCTGGGACAGCACTGAAGCTTTCTTT
few TRBJ2-1 TRBV5-1 TRBD2 CASSLGLAEFF TGCGCCAGCAGCCTGGGACTAGCGGAGTTCTTC
few TRBJ2-7 TRBV7-2 . CASSDPGTSYEQYF TGTGCCAGCAGCGACCCAGGTACCTCCTACGAGCAGTACTTC
few TRBJ2-7 TRBV7-9 TRBD2 CASSLISGTSHYYEQYF TGTGCCAGCAGCTTAATTTCCGGGACTAGTCACTACTACGAGCAGTACTTC
. TRBJ2-3 TRBV20-1 TRBD2 CSAAGILALITDTQYF TGCAGTGCTGCGGGAATACTAGCGCTCATCACAGATACGCAGTATTTT
. TRBJ1-6 TRBV5-1 . CASSLAGEEAPLHF TGCGCCAGCAGCTTGGCAGGGGAGGAGGCACCCCTCCACTTT
many TRBJ2-1 TRBV5-1 . CASRLFASNEQFF TGCGCCAGCAGATTGTTTGCGAGCAATGAGCAGTTCTTC
many TRBJ2-7 TRBV20-1 . CSASISYIGAYEQYF TGCAGTGCTAGCATCTCCTATATAGGAGCCTACGAGCAGTACTTC
few TRBJ2-3 TRBV6-1 . CASSEMITTDTQYF TGTGCCAGCAGTGAAATGATCACTACAGATACGCAGTATTTT
many TRBJ2-7 TRBV12-3/TRBV12-4 TRBD2 CASRLAGSPYEQYF TGTGCCAGCAGGCTAGCGGGCTCCCCCTACGAGCAGTACTTC
. TRBJ2-7 TRBV12-3/TRBV12-4 TRBD1 CASSTSRPTGDHEQYF TGTGCCAGCAGCACCAGCCGGCCGACAGGGGACCACGAGCAGTACTTC
many TRBJ1-1 TRBV5-1 . CASSLSTGGRNTEAFF TGCGCCAGCAGCTTGTCAACGGGGGGAAGGAACACTGAAGCTTTCTTT
many TRBJ1-1 TRBV7-9 . CASSEGQMNTEAFF TGTGCCAGCAGCGAGGGGCAAATGAACACTGAAGCTTTCTTT
many TRBJ1-2 TRBV6-1 . CASSRFPTLQGYYGYTF TGTGCCAGCAGCCGATTCCCAACGCTACAGGGTTACTATGGCTACACCTTC
. TRBJ1-2 TRBV4-1 . CASSQPGNYYGYTF TGCGCCAGCAGCCAACCCGGGAACTACTATGGCTACACCTTC
. TRBJ2-5 TRBV7-2 . CASSLGPSYGQETQYF TGTGCCAGCAGCTTAGGCCCTAGCTACGGCCAAGAGACCCAGTACTTC